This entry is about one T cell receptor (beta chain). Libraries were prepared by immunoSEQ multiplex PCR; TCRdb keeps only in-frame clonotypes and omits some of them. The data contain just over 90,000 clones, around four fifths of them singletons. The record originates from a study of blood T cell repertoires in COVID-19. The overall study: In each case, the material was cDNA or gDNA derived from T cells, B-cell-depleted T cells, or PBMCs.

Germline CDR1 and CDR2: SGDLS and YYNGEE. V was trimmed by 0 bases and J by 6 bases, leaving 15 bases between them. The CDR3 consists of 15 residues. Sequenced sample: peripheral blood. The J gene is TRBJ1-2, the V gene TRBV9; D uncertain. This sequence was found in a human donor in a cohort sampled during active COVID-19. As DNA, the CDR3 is TGTGCCAGCAGCGTAGTGGCAGGCGTTCTTAATGGCTACACCTTC. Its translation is CASSVVAGVLNGYTF.